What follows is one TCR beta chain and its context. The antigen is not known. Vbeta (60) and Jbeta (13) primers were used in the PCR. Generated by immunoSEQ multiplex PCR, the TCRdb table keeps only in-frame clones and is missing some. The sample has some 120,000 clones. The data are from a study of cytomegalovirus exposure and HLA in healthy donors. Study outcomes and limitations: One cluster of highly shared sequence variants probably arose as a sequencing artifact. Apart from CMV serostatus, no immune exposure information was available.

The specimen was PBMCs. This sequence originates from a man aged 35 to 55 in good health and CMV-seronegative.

The chain's CDR3 is CASSHGTGVGNEQFF. CDR3 sequence (DNA): TGTGCCAGCAGCCATGGGACAGGGGTGGGGAATGAGCAGTTCTTC. This chain joins TRBV5-6 and TRBJ2-1; 10 bases are a match to TRBD1. From germline, CDR1 is SGHDT and CDR2 YYEEEE. The V segment lost 4 bases and the J segment 7 bases; nucleotides outside the gene matches: 8. The CDR3 spans 15 residues.